What follows is one T cell receptor (beta chain) and its context. Its antigen is unknown. V trimming: 0 bases; J trimming: 2 bases; junction bases outside the gene matches: 6. The CDR3 consists of 16 residues. The V gene's germline CDR1 is MGHRA and CDR2 YSYEKL. This entry is derived from a study of shared clonotypes between healthy human individuals. Study as a whole: The composition of the donors was a couple of women and a few men aged 18 to 49. General study findings and limits: About 5% of naive CD4 clonotypes were common to several donors. Sharing of clonotypes among donors was expected to vary with sequencing depth. Sampling covered nothing but blood. Tissue TCR repertoires likely differ from those found in blood.

This table comes from immunoSEQ multiplex PCR, and its TCRdb copy is limited to in-frame clones, with some not included. Of some 600,000 clones listed, approximately 96% are singletons. Positive CCR7 selection of CD45RO-negative cells yielded the naive CD8 cells, and terminally differentiated effector memory CD45RA+ cells were excluded. The origin of this receptor is a woman aged 30 to 39 in good health. The chain links TRBV4-1 to TRBJ1-1; the match to TRBD1 covers 7 bases. The sample consisted of naive CD8+ T cells sorted from blood. DNA for the CDR3: TGCGCCAGCAGCCAAGATAAGACAGGGAAAAACACTGAAGCTTTCTTT. It yields the protein CASSQDKTGKNTEAFF.